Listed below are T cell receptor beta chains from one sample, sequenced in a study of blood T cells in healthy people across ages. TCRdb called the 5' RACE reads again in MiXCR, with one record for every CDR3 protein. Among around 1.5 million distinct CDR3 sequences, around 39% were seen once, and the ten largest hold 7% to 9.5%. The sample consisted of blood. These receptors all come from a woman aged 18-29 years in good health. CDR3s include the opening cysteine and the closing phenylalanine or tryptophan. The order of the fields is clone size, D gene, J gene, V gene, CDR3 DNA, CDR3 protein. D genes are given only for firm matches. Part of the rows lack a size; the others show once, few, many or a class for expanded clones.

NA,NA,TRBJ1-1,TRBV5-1,TGCGCCAGCAGCTTGGAAGATGTGGGAAACACTGAAGCTTTCTTT,CASSLEDVGNTEAFF
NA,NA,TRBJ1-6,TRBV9,TGTGCCAGCAGCCCCCACGTTAGGAGCTCCTATAATTCACCCCTCCACTTT,CASSPHVRSSYNSPLHF
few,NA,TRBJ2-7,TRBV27,TGTGCCAGCAGCATAAAGGGTGGTAGCTCCTACGAGCAGTACTTC,CASSIKGGSSYEQYF
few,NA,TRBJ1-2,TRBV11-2,TGTGCCAGCAGCTTCTTCTTACCTAGGGCGCGTCCTAACTATGGCTACACCTTC,CASSFFLPRARPNYGYTF
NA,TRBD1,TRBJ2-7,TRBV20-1,TGCAGTGTCCCCGGGACAGAGAGAAACTACGAGCAGTACTTC,CSVPGTERNYEQYF
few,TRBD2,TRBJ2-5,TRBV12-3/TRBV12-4,TGTGCCAGCAGTTTCGGCGGGAGGGACGAGACCCAGTACTTC,CASSFGGRDETQYF
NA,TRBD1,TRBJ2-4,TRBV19,TGTGCCAGTAGTTCATTCGGGACAGGCGTAGCCAAAAACATCCAGTACTTC,CASSSFGTGVAKNIQYF
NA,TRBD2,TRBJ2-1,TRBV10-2,TGCGCCAGTTGGACTAGCGGGAGCAATGAGCAGTTCTTC,CASWTSGSNEQFF
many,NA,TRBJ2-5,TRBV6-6,TGTGCCAGCACTCCAGGGGCCGGGGAGCAGTACTTC,CASTPGAGEQYF
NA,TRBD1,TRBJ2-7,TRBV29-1,TGCAGCGTTGAAGAGGTTCTGGGACAGGGGAGCGAGCAGTACTTC,CSVEEVLGQGSEQYF
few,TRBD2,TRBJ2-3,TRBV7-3,TGTGCCAGCAGCTTAGCGGGGGGCCATAGAGCGCAGTATTTT,CASSLAGGHRAQYF
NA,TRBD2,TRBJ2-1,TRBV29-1,TGCAGCGGCCCCAAGAGGACTAGCGGGAGTGGGCCCTACAATGAGCAGTTCTTC,CSGPKRTSGSGPYNEQFF
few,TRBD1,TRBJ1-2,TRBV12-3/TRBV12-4,TGTGCCAGCAGTTCCAGCGGGACAGGGGGCGTTTATGGCTACACCTTC,CASSSSGTGGVYGYTF
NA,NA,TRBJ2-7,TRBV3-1,TGTGCCAGCAGCCAAGAATCAGGGCCCTACGAGCAGTACTTC,CASSQESGPYEQYF
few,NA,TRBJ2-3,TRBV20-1,TGCAGTGCTAGAGATTCACAAGATACGCAGTATTTT,CSARDSQDTQYF
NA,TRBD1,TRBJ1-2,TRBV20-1,TGCAGTGCTAGGGGGACAGGGCGTAACTATGGCTACACCTTC,CSARGTGRNYGYTF
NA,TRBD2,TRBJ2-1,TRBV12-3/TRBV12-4,TGTGCCAGCAGTACCCCGGGACTAGCGGAGGATGAGCAGTTCTTC,CASSTPGLAEDEQFF
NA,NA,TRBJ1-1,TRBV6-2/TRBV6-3,TGTGCCAGCACCCTCGAGACGGGGGCCCTGAACACTGAAGCTTTCTTT,CASTLETGALNTEAFF
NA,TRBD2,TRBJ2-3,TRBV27,TGTGCCAGCAGGTTAGGCGGGAGGGCCGGGGATACGCAGTATTTT,CASRLGGRAGDTQYF
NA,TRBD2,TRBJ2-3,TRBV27,TGTGCCGTCCGTCTAGCGGGAGGGCCGGATACGCAGTATTTT,CAVRLAGGPDTQYF
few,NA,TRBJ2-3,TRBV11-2,TGTGCCAGCAGCATAGGGGGGGGAGTCCAGAGCACAGATACGCAGTATTTT,CASSIGGGVQSTDTQYF
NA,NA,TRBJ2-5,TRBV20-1,TGCAGTGCTAGAGGCGACAGATCCCAAGAGACCCAGTACTTC,CSARGDRSQETQYF
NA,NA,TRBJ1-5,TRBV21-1,TGTGCCAGCAGCAACAAAAATATCGGCGGACAATTACAGCCCCAGCATTTT,CASSNKNIGGQLQPQHF
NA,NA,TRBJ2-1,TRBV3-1,TGTGCCAGCAGCCAAGATATGAGGCGGGATAGACATGAGCAGTTCTTC,CASSQDMRRDRHEQFF
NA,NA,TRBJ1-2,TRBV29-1,TGCAGCGTTGCTACGTGGGGGGCACCTTACTATGGCTACACCTTC,CSVATWGAPYYGYTF
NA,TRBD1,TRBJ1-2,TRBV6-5,TGTGCCAGCAGTCTACGAGAGGGGGCGAGGGGCTACACCTTC,CASSLREGARGYTF
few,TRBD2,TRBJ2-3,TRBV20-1,TGCAGTGCTAGATTCGGACTAGCGGGGCCTAGGGATACGCAGTATTTT,CSARFGLAGPRDTQYF
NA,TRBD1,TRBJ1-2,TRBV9,TGTGCCAGCAGCGGGATTCGGACAGGGTTGTATGGCTACACCTTC,CASSGIRTGLYGYTF
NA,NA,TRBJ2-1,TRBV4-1,TGCGCCAGCAGCCGTTTTCGCAGCTTTCGCTACTACAATGAGCAGTTCTTC,CASSRFRSFRYYNEQFF
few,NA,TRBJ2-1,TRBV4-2,TGTGCCAGCAGCCGGACCAGCGCGAGCTCCTACAATGAGCAGTTCTTC,CASSRTSASSYNEQFF
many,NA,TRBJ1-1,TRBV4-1,TGCGCCAGCAACCCCCACGCCGGTGACACTGAAGCTTTCTTT,CASNPHAGDTEAFF
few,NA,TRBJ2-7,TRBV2,TGTGCCAGCACTACCTTCCAGACAGTGTACTCCTACGAGCAGTACTTC,CASTTFQTVYSYEQYF
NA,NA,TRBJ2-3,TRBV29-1,TGCAGCGTTGAATCAGGGATTGGCACAGGTACGCAGTATTTT,CSVESGIGTGTQYF
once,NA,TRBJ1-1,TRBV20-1,TGCAGTGCTAGAGACGACTTGGGAGCTTTCTTT,CSARDDLGAFF
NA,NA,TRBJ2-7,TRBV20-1,TGCAGTGCCTCGGGGTCCGCCTACGAGCAGTACTTC,CSASGSAYEQYF
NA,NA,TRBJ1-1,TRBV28,TGTGCCAGCAGTCGTGAAATTAACACTGAAGCTTTCTTT,CASSREINTEAFF
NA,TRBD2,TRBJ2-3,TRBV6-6,TGTGCCAGCAGGCGCACTAGCGCCTTCACAGATACGCAGTATTTT,CASRRTSAFTDTQYF
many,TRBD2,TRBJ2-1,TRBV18,TGTGCCAGCTCACCAGGCGGGACTAACTACAATGAGCAGTTCTTC,CASSPGGTNYNEQFF
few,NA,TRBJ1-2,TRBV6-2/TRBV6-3,TGTGCCAGCAGCTACTCATCCGGACCTCTTTCAGGCTACACCTTC,CASSYSSGPLSGYTF
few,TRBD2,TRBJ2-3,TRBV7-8,TGTGCCAGCAGCTTACAGACTAGCGGCACAGATACGCAGTATTTT,CASSLQTSGTDTQYF
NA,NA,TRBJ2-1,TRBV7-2,TGTGCCAGCAGCTTAATGTCGGACGGGAGTGATGAGCAGTTCTTC,CASSLMSDGSDEQFF
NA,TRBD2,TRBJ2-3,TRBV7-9,TGTGCCAGCTCCCACACGCAGCGGGGACTCACAGAGACGCAGTATTTT,CASSHTQRGLTETQYF
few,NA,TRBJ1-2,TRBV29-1,TGCAGCGTTTCAACAGGGAATGGCTACACCTTC,CSVSTGNGYTF
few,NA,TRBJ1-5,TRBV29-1,TGCAGCGTTGAGGGGGGCGGGGATCAGCCCCAGCATTTT,CSVEGGGDQPQHF
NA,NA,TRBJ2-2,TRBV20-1,TGCAGTGCTAACCTAGGGGGCGGGGAGCTGTTTTTT,CSANLGGGELFF
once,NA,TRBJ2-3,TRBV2,TGTGCCAGCAGTGGAGGCGGGGTTAGGGATACGCAGTATTTT,CASSGGGVRDTQYF
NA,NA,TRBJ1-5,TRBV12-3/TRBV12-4,TGTGCCAGCAGCGCGGGGGCTCGCAATCAGCCCCAGCATTTT,CASSAGARNQPQHF
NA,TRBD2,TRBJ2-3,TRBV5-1,TGCGCCAGCAGCTTGGATGCTAGCGGGACGCTCACAGATACGCAGTATTTT,CASSLDASGTLTDTQYF
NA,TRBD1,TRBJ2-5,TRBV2,TGTGCCAGCAGTGAGCCAGACAGGGACCAAGAGACCCAGTACTTC,CASSEPDRDQETQYF
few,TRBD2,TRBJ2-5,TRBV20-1,TGCAGTGCTAGATTAGTAGCGGGAGAAGGAGAGACCCAGTACTTC,CSARLVAGEGETQYF
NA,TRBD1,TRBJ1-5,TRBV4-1,TGCGCCAGCAGCCAAGAGGGTGGACAGGGGGCAGGACAGCCCCAGCATTTT,CASSQEGGQGAGQPQHF
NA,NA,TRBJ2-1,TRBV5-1,TGCGCCAGCAGCTTGGGGGCAAAGGAGGGAGGTCACAATGAGCAGTTCTTC,CASSLGAKEGGHNEQFF
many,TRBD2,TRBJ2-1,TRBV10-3,TGTGCCATCAGTGGGACTAGCGGTGGAAGCTCCTACAATGAGCAGTTCTTC,CAISGTSGGSSYNEQFF